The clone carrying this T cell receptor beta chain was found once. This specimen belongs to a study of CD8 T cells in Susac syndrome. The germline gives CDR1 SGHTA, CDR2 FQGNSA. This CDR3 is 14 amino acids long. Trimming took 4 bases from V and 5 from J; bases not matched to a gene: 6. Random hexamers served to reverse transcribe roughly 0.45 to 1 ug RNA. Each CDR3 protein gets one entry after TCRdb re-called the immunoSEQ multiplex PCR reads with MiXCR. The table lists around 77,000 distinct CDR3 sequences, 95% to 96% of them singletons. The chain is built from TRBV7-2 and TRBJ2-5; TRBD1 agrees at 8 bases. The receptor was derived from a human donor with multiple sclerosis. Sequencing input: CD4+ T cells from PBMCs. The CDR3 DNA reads TGTGCCAGCAGCTGGACAGGGTTGGGTGAGACCCAGTACTTC. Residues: CASSWTGLGETQYF.